The sequence of this T cell receptor (beta chain) was determined in a study of cytomegalovirus exposure and HLA in healthy donors. Study-wide points: After further analysis at a later stage, 17,000 or so TCR beta sequences were associated with HLA alleles at 0.05 false discovery rate. In a later analysis, common viral pathogens appeared linked to several of the most significant clusters. About 87% or about 30% of the time was how often most TCR beta V segments were productive, according to an earlier analysis.

Turning to this clone: Its antigen is not identified.

Vbeta (60) and Jbeta (13) primers were used in the PCR. Assay: immunoSEQ multiplex PCR; the TCRdb copy retains only in-frame clones and omits some. Of some 130,000 clones detected, 65% to 85% appear once; the ten largest clones hold about 4%. V was pared by 5 bases and J by 4 bases, with 9 bases between. This CDR3 is built from 13 residues. Germline V gene sequence: CDR1 MNHEY, CDR2 SMNVEV (reference sequence). Input material: PBMCs. V is TRBV27 and J is TRBJ2-4; D unclear. This receptor was taken from a male donor in good health and CMV-seronegative. Here the CDR3 reads CASSADSKNIQYF. CDR3 sequence (DNA): TGTGCCAGCAGTGCCGACTCAAAAAACATTCAGTACTTC.